One T cell receptor beta chain is described in this entry. Assay: immunoSEQ multiplex PCR; the TCRdb copy retains only in-frame clones and omits some. The sample shows fewer than 300,000 clones, 91% of them seen only once. This record comes from a study of blood T cell repertoires in COVID-19. The germline V gene encodes CDR1 SGHAT and CDR2 FQNNGV. Trimming removed 1 base from V and 12 bases from J; junction bases left unmatched: 10. The CDR3 runs 14 residues. The specimen sequenced was peripheral blood. This TCR was sampled from a woman aged 25 to 39 with COVID-19, enrolled during active disease. The V call is TRBV11-2, the J call TRBJ2-3; 7 bases map to TRBD1. CDR3 nucleotides: TGTGCCAGCAGCTTAGGACATGGGGGACAGTATCAGTATTTT. Protein: CASSLGHGGQYQYF.